A single T cell receptor beta chain is shown here with its context. What it binds is unknown. TCR alpha and beta CDR3 regions were amplified from RNA using iRepertoire nested multiplex PCR. Via MiXCR, TCRdb re-called the multiplex PCR reads, giving one row per CDR3 protein. The table records 170,000 or so distinct CDR3 sequences, more than 35% of them present only once. The CDR3 loop spans 15 amino acids. Germline CDR1 and CDR2: KGHSH and LQKENI. V was pared by 3 bases and J by 7 bases, with 13 bases between. This entry belongs to a study of glioma-infiltrating T cells. Overall study results and limits: Only very few CDR3 sequences appeared in both tissue and blood. Above-expected tissue-blood divergence occurred in all gliomas, most in low-grade ones.

The material sequenced was glioma tissue, nonneoplastic brain tissue, or PBMCs (not recorded which). The sequence derives from a human donor with low-grade glioma or glioblastoma, undergoing nonglioma brain surgery, or in good health (not recorded which). The chain joins TRBV18 to TRBJ1-6, with D possibly matching TRBD1 (5 bases). The CDR3 DNA reads TGTGCCAGCTCACCGACACAGGTGTCGAATTCACCCCTCCACTTT. Translation gives CASSPTQVSNSPLHF.